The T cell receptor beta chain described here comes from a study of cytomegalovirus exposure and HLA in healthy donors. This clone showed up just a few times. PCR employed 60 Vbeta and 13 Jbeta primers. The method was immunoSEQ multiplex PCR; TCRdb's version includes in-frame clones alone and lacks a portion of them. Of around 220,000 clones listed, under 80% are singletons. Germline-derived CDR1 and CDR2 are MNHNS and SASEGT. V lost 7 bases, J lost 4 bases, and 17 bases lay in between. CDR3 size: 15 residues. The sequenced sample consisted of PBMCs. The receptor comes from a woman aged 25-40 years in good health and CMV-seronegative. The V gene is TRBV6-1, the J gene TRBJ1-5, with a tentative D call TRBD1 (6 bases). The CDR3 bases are TGTGCCAGCAAGGTGTGGGCAGGGGCTAATCAGCCCCAGCATTTT. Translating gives CASKVWAGANQPQHF.